Listed below are T cell receptor beta chains from one sample, sequenced in a study of Graves' ophthalmopathy and Graves' hyperthyroidism. TCRdb called the multiplex PCR reads again in MiXCR, with one record for every CDR3 protein. This sample has approximately 380,000 distinct CDR3 sequences; 20% to 25% occur once, and the top ten carry under 3%. Sequenced material: peripheral blood. All receptors come from a woman aged 18-29 years with stable Graves' hyperthyroidism. Each CDR3 is given with its conserved first and last residue. Each record gives: D gene, clone size, V gene, J gene, CDR3 protein, CDR3 DNA. A D gene is named only where the DNA matches it firmly. Size tells how often a clone was seen (once, few, many) or the class of an expanded clone, and some rows leave it out.

D gene: -
clone size: -
V gene: TRBV11-2
J gene: TRBJ1-3
CDR3 protein: CASRENGNTIYF
CDR3 DNA: TGTGCCAGCAGGGAGAACGGAAACACCATATATTTT

D gene: TRBD2
clone size: many
V gene: TRBV6-2/TRBV6-3
J gene: TRBJ2-7
CDR3 protein: CASRGWTSGSPPYYEQYF
CDR3 DNA: TGTGCCAGCAGGGGCTGGACTAGCGGGAGCCCCCCATACTACGAGCAGTACTTC

D gene: TRBD2
clone size: -
V gene: TRBV12-3/TRBV12-4
J gene: TRBJ2-7
CDR3 protein: CASSSGTSGRPTGQYF
CDR3 DNA: TGTGCCAGCAGCTCCGGGACTAGCGGGAGGCCTACGGGGCAGTACTTC

D gene: -
clone size: once
V gene: TRBV6-1
J gene: TRBJ1-1
CDR3 protein: CASSIPGVVAFF
CDR3 DNA: TGTGCCAGCAGTATCCCAGGGGTAGTCGCTTTCTTT

D gene: -
clone size: many
V gene: TRBV11-2
J gene: TRBJ1-5
CDR3 protein: CASSSTYRNQPQHF
CDR3 DNA: TGTGCCAGCAGCTCCACCTACAGAAATCAGCCCCAGCATTTT

D gene: -
clone size: many
V gene: TRBV20-1
J gene: TRBJ2-7
CDR3 protein: CSAIKANSYEQYF
CDR3 DNA: TGCAGTGCTATTAAGGCGAATTCCTACGAGCAGTACTTC

D gene: TRBD2
clone size: -
V gene: TRBV6-5
J gene: TRBJ2-7
CDR3 protein: CASSYFAGGPREQYF
CDR3 DNA: TGTGCCAGCAGTTACTTTGCGGGAGGGCCGCGGGAGCAGTACTTC

D gene: TRBD2
clone size: many
V gene: TRBV5-1
J gene: TRBJ2-7
CDR3 protein: CASSSSGGAYEQYF
CDR3 DNA: TGTGCCAGCAGCTCCTCCGGGGGGGCCTACGAGCAGTACTTC

D gene: TRBD1
clone size: few
V gene: TRBV28
J gene: TRBJ2-7
CDR3 protein: CASSVTPPRGRGLEQYF
CDR3 DNA: TGTGCCAGCAGTGTAACCCCTCCCAGGGGGAGAGGTTTGGAGCAGTACTTC

D gene: TRBD2
clone size: many
V gene: TRBV20-1
J gene: TRBJ2-7
CDR3 protein: CSAGDSGIYEQYF
CDR3 DNA: TGCAGTGCAGGGGATAGCGGGATCTACGAGCAGTACTTC

D gene: -
clone size: -
V gene: TRBV24-1
J gene: TRBJ1-2
CDR3 protein: CATSDVLVNYGYTF
CDR3 DNA: TGTGCCACCAGTGATGTACTAGTTAACTATGGTTACACCTTC

D gene: TRBD1
clone size: many
V gene: TRBV6-4
J gene: TRBJ1-1
CDR3 protein: CASSPPGQGARDTEAFF
CDR3 DNA: TGTGCCAGCAGTCCTCCTGGACAGGGGGCAAGGGACACTGAAGCTTTCTTT

D gene: -
clone size: many
V gene: TRBV6-2/TRBV6-3
J gene: TRBJ1-3
CDR3 protein: CASSYSARGSLGGNTIYF
CDR3 DNA: TGTGCCAGCAGTTACTCCGCACGGGGCTCGCTCGGTGGAAACACCATATATTTT

D gene: TRBD2
clone size: many
V gene: TRBV28
J gene: TRBJ2-7
CDR3 protein: CASSSTGTSGREAHEQYF
CDR3 DNA: TGTGCCAGCAGTTCCACCGGGACTAGCGGGAGGGAAGCCCACGAGCAGTACTTC

D gene: TRBD1
clone size: many
V gene: TRBV7-2
J gene: TRBJ2-7
CDR3 protein: CASSPKTGGDYEQYF
CDR3 DNA: TGTGCCAGCAGCCCGAAGACAGGGGGGGACTACGAGCAGTACTTC

D gene: -
clone size: many
V gene: TRBV6-5
J gene: TRBJ2-7
CDR3 protein: CASSVQTGRHYEQYF
CDR3 DNA: TGTGCCAGCAGCGTCCAGACAGGGAGGCACTACGAGCAGTACTTC

D gene: -
clone size: few
V gene: TRBV28
J gene: TRBJ1-1
CDR3 protein: CASTLRGPTEAFF
CDR3 DNA: TGTGCCAGCACCCTCAGGGGACCCACTGAAGCTTTCTTT

D gene: -
clone size: -
V gene: TRBV6-5
J gene: TRBJ2-5
CDR3 protein: CASSYVGFNGETQYF
CDR3 DNA: TGTGCCAGCAGTTACGTAGGGTTTAATGGAGAGACCCAGTACTTC

D gene: TRBD2
clone size: few
V gene: TRBV20-1
J gene: TRBJ2-5
CDR3 protein: CSLTGPLAGGPRETQYF
CDR3 DNA: TGCAGCCTGACCGGGCCCCTAGCGGGAGGGCCCCGAGAGACCCAGTACTTC

D gene: -
clone size: many
V gene: TRBV7-8
J gene: TRBJ1-6
CDR3 protein: CASTRDRWMGNSPLHF
CDR3 DNA: TGTGCCAGCACCCGGGACCGCTGGATGGGGAATTCACCCCTCCACTTT

D gene: -
clone size: -
V gene: TRBV6-4
J gene: TRBJ1-6
CDR3 protein: CASSYDSSNSPLHF
CDR3 DNA: TGTGCCAGCAGTTATGACAGTTCTAATTCACCCCTCCACTTT

D gene: TRBD2
clone size: many
V gene: TRBV15
J gene: TRBJ2-5
CDR3 protein: CATSGLAGETQYF
CDR3 DNA: TGTGCCACCAGTGGTCTAGCGGGGGAGACCCAGTACTTC

D gene: TRBD1
clone size: many
V gene: TRBV19
J gene: TRBJ1-2
CDR3 protein: CATNHRTGIYGYTF
CDR3 DNA: TGTGCCACCAACCACCGGACAGGGATTTATGGCTACACCTTC

D gene: -
clone size: -
V gene: TRBV6-1
J gene: TRBJ2-4
CDR3 protein: CASSEDAGGWNIKYF
CDR3 DNA: TGTGCCAGCAGTGAAGATGCAGGGGGGTGGAACATTAAGTACTTC

D gene: -
clone size: -
V gene: TRBV9
J gene: TRBJ2-7
CDR3 protein: CASSVTAFTYEQYF
CDR3 DNA: TGTGCCAGCAGCGTAACGGCGTTCACCTACGAGCAGTACTTC

D gene: TRBD1
clone size: -
V gene: TRBV18
J gene: TRBJ2-7
CDR3 protein: CASSSVGTGDNEQYF
CDR3 DNA: TGTGCCAGCTCGTCGGTGGGGACAGGGGACAACGAGCAGTACTTC